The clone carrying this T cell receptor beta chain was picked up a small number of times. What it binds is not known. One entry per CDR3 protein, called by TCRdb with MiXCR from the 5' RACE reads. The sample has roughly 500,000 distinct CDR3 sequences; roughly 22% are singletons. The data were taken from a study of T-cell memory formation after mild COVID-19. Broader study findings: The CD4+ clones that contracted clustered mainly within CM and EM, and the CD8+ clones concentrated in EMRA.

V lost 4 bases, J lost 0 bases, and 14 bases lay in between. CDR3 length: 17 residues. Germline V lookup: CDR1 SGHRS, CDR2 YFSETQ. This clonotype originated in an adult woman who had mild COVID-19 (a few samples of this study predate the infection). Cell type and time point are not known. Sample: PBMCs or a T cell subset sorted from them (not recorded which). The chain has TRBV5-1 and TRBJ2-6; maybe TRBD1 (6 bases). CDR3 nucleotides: TGCGCCAGCAGCACCCCGGGACACAACTCTGGGGCCAACGTCCTGACTTTC. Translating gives CASSTPGHNSGANVLTF. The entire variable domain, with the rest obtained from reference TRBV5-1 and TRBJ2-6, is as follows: KAGVTQTPRYLIKTRGQQVTLSCSPISGHRSVSWYQQTPGQGLQFLFEYFSETQRNKGNFPGRFSGRQFSNSRSEMNVSTLELGDSALYLCASSTPGHNSGANVLTFGAGSRLTVL.